A single sample gave rise to the 17 T cell receptor beta chains below, sequenced in a study of blood T cells in healthy people across ages. The second PCR ran roughly 6 to 12 cycles with a sample-barcoded 5' primer and J-beta primers. In TCRdb, the 5' RACE reads were re-called with MiXCR into one record per CDR3 protein. The table shows approximately 800,000 distinct CDR3 sequences, with about 55% occurring only once. The specimen was blood. These receptors originate from an older man in good health.

The V gene is TRBV10-3, the J gene TRBJ2-3; TRBD2 aligns across 9 bases. Unmatched junction bases numbered 6, after V lost 6 bases and J lost 2 bases. The germline V gene encodes CDR1 ENHRY and CDR2 SYGVKD. The CDR3 consists of 15 residues. CDR3 nucleotide sequence: TGTGCCATCAGCCTAGCGGGATTGTTCACAGATACGCAGTATTTT. Protein sequence: CAISLAGLFTDTQYF.

This clonotype was picked up one time. The rearrangement joins TRBV11-2 to TRBJ2-1; TRBD2 might be the D (6 bases). Germline lookup yields CDR1 SGHAT and CDR2 FQNNGV. Trimming shortened V by 4 bases and J by 7 bases, and 17 bases separated the two germline ends. CDR3 length: 15 residues. The CDR3 DNA sequence: TGTGCCAGCAGCTCCGGGACTGCCAGCATTAATGAGCAGTTCTTC. Translation gives CASSSGTASINEQFF.

The genes are TRBV10-3 and TRBJ2-7; weak D call: TRBD2 (6 bases). From germline, CDR1 is ENHRY and CDR2 SYGVKD. The CDR3 extends over 13 amino acids. Trimming removed 7 bases at V and 6 bases at J, with 16 bases between. The CDR3 sequence is CAINPGLPGEQYF. Written as DNA, the CDR3 is TGTGCCATCAATCCGGGACTGCCTGGCGAGCAGTACTTC.

The chain joins TRBV15 to TRBJ2-2; no reliable D call. Germline lookup yields CDR1 LNHNV and CDR2 YYDKDF (reference sequence). V shed 0 bases and J shed 9 bases, with 5 bases lying between them. The CDR3 covers 12 residues. CDR3 nucleotides: TGTGCCACCAGCAGAGAAGGCTGGGAGCTGTTTTTT. It specifies CATSREGWELFF.

The table lists this clonotype with a few counts. J is TRBJ1-2 and V is TRBV3-1; possibly TRBD1 for D (6 bases). Germline CDR1 and CDR2: LGHDT and YNNKEL (reference sequence). The CDR3 is 14 residues long. Between the trimmed V and J ends, which lost 2 bases and 4 bases, there was a span of 11 bases. The CDR3 here is CASSQLTGSYGYTF. CDR3 nucleotide sequence: TGTGCCAGCAGCCAACTAACAGGGAGCTATGGCTACACCTTC.

This clonotype was recorded at least ten times. The chain employs TRBV27 and TRBJ2-7; 9 nucleotides match TRBD2. The ends lost 1 base at V and 2 bases at J; junction bases unmatched: 15. The germline V gene has CDR1 MNHEY and CDR2 SMNVEV (reference sequence). The length of the CDR3 is 19 residues. DNA for the CDR3: TGTGCCAGCAGTTTATTGGTTTCTTCCCCGGCTAGCGGGACCTACGAGCAGTACTTC. Protein sequence: CASSLLVSSPASGTYEQYF.

This chain joins TRBV28 and TRBJ2-7, with TRBD2 matching 7 bases. Germline CDR1 is MDHEN and CDR2 is SYDVKM. J gave up 4 bases and V 7 bases, and 16 bases lay outside the gene matches. The CDR3 has 16 residues. The CDR3 DNA is TGTGCCAGCATCCCCCCTGGGGCTAGCGGAACTTACGAGCAGTACTTC. Its protein product is CASIPPGASGTYEQYF.

This clonotype came up a few times. The chain employs TRBV2 and TRBJ2-5, with TRBD2 identical over 11 bases. This CDR3 has 14 residues. After removal of 4 bases from V and 7 bases from J, the junction contained 5 bases not matched to a gene. Germline V gene sequence: CDR1 SNHLY, CDR2 FYNNEI. This CDR3 reads CASSVTSGSGTQYF. DNA of the CDR3: TGTGCCAGCAGTGTCACTAGCGGGAGTGGGACCCAGTACTTC.

This clonotype was seen only a few times. CDR3: CSAGGSTDTQYF. The CDR3 DNA sequence: TGCAGTGCTGGCGGGAGCACAGATACGCAGTATTTT. The chain joins TRBV20-1 to TRBJ2-3, with D maybe TRBD2 (5 bases). The CDR3 runs to 12 residues. Germline CDR1 reads DFQATT; CDR2 reads SNEGSKA (reference sequence). The V end lost 5 bases, the J end lost 0 bases, and 6 bases lay between the germline ends.

The rearrangement links TRBV20-1 to TRBJ1-6; maybe TRBD1 (6 bases). The V and J ends lost 6 bases and 7 bases respectively, with 19 bases between them. Germline V gene data show CDR1 as DFQATT and CDR2 as SNEGSKA (reference sequence). CDR3 length: 15 residues. For the CDR3, the DNA is TGCAGTGCGGTCAGAGTGGGGGGCTGGAATTCACCCCTCCACTTT. Amino acids: CSAVRVGGWNSPLHF.

The chain is built from TRBV5-1 and TRBJ2-4, with D tentatively TRBD1 (7 bases). Germline V lookup: CDR1 SGHRS, CDR2 YFSETQ. Trimming removed 7 bases at V and 0 bases at J, with 17 bases between. CDR3 length: 16 residues. The CDR3 DNA sequence: TGCGCCAGCGCCAAATCAGGGGGGCTAGCCAAAAACATTCAGTACTTC. Its translation: CASAKSGGLAKNIQYF.

The chain combines TRBV6-1 with TRBJ2-2, with D maybe TRBD2 (5 bases). Germline CDR1 and CDR2: MNHNS and SASEGT. The CDR3 extends over 16 amino acids. Trimming cost V 4 bases and J 3 bases, with 15 bases left between them. CDR3: CASSAGSLGYTGELFF. CDR3 bases: TGTGCCAGCAGTGCGGGAAGTTTGGGGTACACCGGGGAGCTGTTTTTT.

V and J are TRBV10-2 and TRBJ1-2; D may be TRBD1 (6 bases). The CDR3 is 13 residues long. CDR1 WSHSY and CDR2 SAAADI come from the germline V gene. Trimming took 3 bases from V and 7 from J, leaving 12 bases between them. CDR3 nucleotides: TGCGCCAGCAGTGAACAGGGCATAGGTGGCTACACCTTC. The encoded protein is CASSEQGIGGYTF.

CDR3 coding DNA: TGTGCCACCAGTGATCCAGACAGGGACTACGAGCAGTACTTC. It encodes CATSDPDRDYEQYF. This chain links TRBV24-1 with TRBJ2-7, with 7 positions matching TRBD1. Germline V gene data show CDR1 as KGHDR and CDR2 as SFDVKD. This CDR3 contains 14 residues. The J segment lost 3 bases and the V segment lost 3 bases, leaving 4 bases of the junction unmatched.

The chain's CDR3 is CASSWRQISYEQYF. Here the CDR3 DNA reads TGTGCCAGCAGCTGGAGACAGATTAGCTACGAGCAGTACTTC. The chain has TRBV11-2 and TRBJ2-7; the D gene is possibly TRBD1 (5 bases). The germline CDR1 and CDR2 sequences are SGHAT and FQNNGV. Deletions cut 4 bases from V and 3 bases from J, with 13 bases between. The CDR3 contains 14 residues.

The CDR3 DNA follows: TGTGCCAGCAGCTTAAACCCTATTAACAGTGGCAATGAGCAGTTCTTC. The encoded protein is CASSLNPINSGNEQFF. The rearrangement joins TRBV7-9 to TRBJ2-1; D unresolved. This CDR3 is 16 amino acids long. V lost 2 bases and J 6 bases, leaving 17 bases between the germline ends. Germline CDR1 reads SEHNR; CDR2 reads FQNEAQ (reference sequence).

The chain employs TRBV20-1 and TRBJ1-4; TRBD1 matches 7 bases. The V gene end was trimmed by 0 bases and the J gene end by 5 bases; junction bases not matched to a gene: 3. Germline V gene sequence: CDR1 DFQATT, CDR2 SNEGSKA (reference sequence). The CDR3 length is 14 residues. The CDR3 spells CSARETGRNEKLFF. The DNA of the CDR3 is TGCAGTGCTAGAGAGACAGGGAGGAATGAAAAACTGTTTTTT.